This TCR beta chain originates from a study of patients and donors after allogeneic stem cell transplantation. TCRdb analysed the RT-PCR reads with MiXCR anew, one entry per CDR3 protein. The table lists 150,000 to 200,000 distinct CDR3 sequences, around 30% of them singletons. Germline V lookup: CDR1 MDHEN, CDR2 SYDVKM. The CDR3 is 14 amino acids. V was pared by 2 bases and J by 2 bases, with 2 bases of the junction left unmatched. The sample consisted of blood, either unsorted or a sorted T cell fraction (not recorded which). The chain joins TRBV28 to TRBJ2-7; TRBD2 aligns across 8 bases. The TCR originated in a human donor who was either an allogeneic HSCT recipient or a stem cell or donor lymphocyte infusion donor (not recorded which). It is not recorded whose cells these are; they may come from a transplant donor. DNA of the CDR3: TGTGCCAGCAGTTTAGCGGGAGGTGCCTACGAGCAGTACTTC. Translating gives CASSLAGGAYEQYF.